A selection of T cell receptor beta chains follows, all from one sample in a study of T cells in Graves' hyperthyroidism and ophthalmopathy. TCRdb used MiXCR to reprocess the multiplex PCR reads, holding one entry per CDR3 protein. The table records 250,000 to 300,000 distinct CDR3 sequences, about 14% of them present only once. The source material was blood. The receptors were gathered from a woman in her thirties or forties with Graves' hyperthyroidism that later progressed to Graves' ophthalmopathy. Both conserved end residues are part of each CDR3. A D gene is named only where the DNA matches it firmly. Clone size is given for some rows only: seen once, a few or many times, or a class if the clone is expanded.

>TRBV3-1|TRBJ1-2|TRBD1|few
CASSQDSAGGYGCTF
TGTGCCAGCAGCCAAGATTCTGCAGGGGGCTATGGCTGCACCTTC
>TRBV27|TRBJ2-1|TRBD2|many
CASSFSGNYNEQFF
TGTGCCAGCAGTTTTAGCGGGAATTACAATGAGCAGTTCTTC
>TRBV20-1|TRBJ2-5|TRBD1|many
CSARGQGTRQETQYF
TGCAGTGCTAGAGGACAGGGGACCCGACAAGAGACCCAGTACTTC
>TRBV4-1|TRBJ2-7|NA|few
CASSHATGSYEQYF
TGCGCCAGCAGCCACGCAACAGGGTCCTACGAGCAGTACTTC
>TRBV29-1|TRBJ1-1|NA|many
CSADGGNPEAFF
TGCAGCGCTGATGGGGGAAACCCTGAAGCTTTCTTT
>TRBV7-8|TRBJ2-1|TRBD2|many
CASSYRTRSNEQFF
TGTGCCAGCAGCTACCGGACTAGGAGCAATGAGCAGTTCTTC
>TRBV20-1|TRBJ2-7|TRBD1|many
CSATHRGVASYEQYF
TGCAGTGCCACTCACAGGGGCGTAGCCTCCTACGAGCAGTACTTC
>TRBV12-3/TRBV12-4|TRBJ2-3|NA|NA
CASMVTDTQYF
TGTGCCAGCATGGTCACAGATACGCAGTATTTT
>TRBV12-3/TRBV12-4|TRBJ2-7|TRBD2|NA
CASRIAGGYEQYF
TGTGCCAGCAGAATAGCGGGAGGGTACGAGCAGTACTTC
>TRBV5-6|TRBJ2-5|NA|many
CASSLLGGYTETQYF
TGTGCCAGCAGCTTGTTAGGGGGGTATACAGAGACCCAGTACTTC
>TRBV19|TRBJ1-2|NA|once
CASSIRGGAGGYTF
TGTGCCAGTAGTATACGTGGGGGGGCAGGCGGCTACACCTTC
>TRBV6-1|TRBJ2-7|TRBD1|many
CASRLQGETYEQYF
TGTGCCAGCAGATTGCAGGGGGAAACCTACGAGCAGTACTTC
>TRBV7-9|TRBJ2-5|NA|few
CASSHTKQETQYF
TGTGCCAGCAGCCATACTAAACAAGAGACCCAGTACTTC
>TRBV18|TRBJ1-1|NA|many
CASSYRRALNTEAFF
TGTGCCAGCTCATACCGCAGGGCACTGAACACTGAAGCTTTCTTT
>TRBV11-2|TRBJ2-7|NA|many
CASSLGSYEQYF
TGTGCCAGCAGCTTAGGGAGCTACGAGCAGTACTTC
>TRBV7-8|TRBJ2-2|TRBD1|few
CASSRYRTGRLDTGELFF
TGTGCCAGCAGCCGATACAGGACAGGGAGGTTGGACACCGGGGAGCTGTTTTTT
>TRBV5-6|TRBJ1-6|TRBD1|NA
CASSLRDRGRHSPLHF
TGTGCCAGCAGCTTGCGGGACAGGGGTCGCCATTCACCCCTCCACTTT
>TRBV7-3|TRBJ2-3|TRBD1|NA
CASSLVGQGAADTQYF
TGTGCCAGCAGCTTAGTGGGACAGGGGGCGGCAGATACGCAGTATTTT
>TRBV13|TRBJ1-1|TRBD1|many
CASSQMTGGQDTEAFF
TGTGCCAGCAGCCAAATGACAGGGGGCCAGGACACTGAAGCTTTCTTT